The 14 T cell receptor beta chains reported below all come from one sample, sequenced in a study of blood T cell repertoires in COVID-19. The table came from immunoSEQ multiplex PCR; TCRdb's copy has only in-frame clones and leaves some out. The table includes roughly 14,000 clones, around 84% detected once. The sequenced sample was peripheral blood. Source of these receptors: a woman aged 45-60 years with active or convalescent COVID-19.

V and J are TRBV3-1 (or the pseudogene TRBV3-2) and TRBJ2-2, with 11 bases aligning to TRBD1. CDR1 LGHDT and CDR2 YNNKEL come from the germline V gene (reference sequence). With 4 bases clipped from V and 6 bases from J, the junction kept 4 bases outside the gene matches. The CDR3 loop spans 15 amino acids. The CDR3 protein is CASSRTGGFSGELFF. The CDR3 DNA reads TGTGCCAGCAGCCGGACAGGGGGCTTCTCCGGGGAGCTGTTTTTT.

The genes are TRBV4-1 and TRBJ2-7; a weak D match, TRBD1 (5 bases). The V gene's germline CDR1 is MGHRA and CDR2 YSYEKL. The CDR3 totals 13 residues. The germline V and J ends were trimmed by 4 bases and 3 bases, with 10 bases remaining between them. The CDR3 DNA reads TGCGCCAGCAGCCTTAACAGGCTCTACGAGCAGTACTTC. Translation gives CASSLNRLYEQYF.

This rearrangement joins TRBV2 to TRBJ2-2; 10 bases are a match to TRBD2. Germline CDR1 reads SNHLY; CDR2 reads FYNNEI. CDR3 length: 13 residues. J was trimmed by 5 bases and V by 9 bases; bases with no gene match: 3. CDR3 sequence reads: CARERGGTGELFF. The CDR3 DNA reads TGTGCCAGAGAGCGGGGGGGAACCGGGGAGCTGTTTTTT.

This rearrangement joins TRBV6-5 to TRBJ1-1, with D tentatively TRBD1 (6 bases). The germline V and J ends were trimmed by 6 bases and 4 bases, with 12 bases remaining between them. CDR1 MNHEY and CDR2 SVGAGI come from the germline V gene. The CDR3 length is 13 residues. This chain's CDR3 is CASREGGVTEAFF. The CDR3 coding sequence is TGTGCCAGCAGGGAGGGGGGGGTCACTGAAGCTTTCTTT.

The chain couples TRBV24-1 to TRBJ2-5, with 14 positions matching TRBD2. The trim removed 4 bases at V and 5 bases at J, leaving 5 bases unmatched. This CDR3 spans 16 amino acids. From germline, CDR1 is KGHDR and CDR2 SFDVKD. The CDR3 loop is CATSDPGLAGAETQYF. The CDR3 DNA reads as TGTGCCACCAGTGACCCGGGACTAGCGGGAGCCGAGACCCAGTACTTC.

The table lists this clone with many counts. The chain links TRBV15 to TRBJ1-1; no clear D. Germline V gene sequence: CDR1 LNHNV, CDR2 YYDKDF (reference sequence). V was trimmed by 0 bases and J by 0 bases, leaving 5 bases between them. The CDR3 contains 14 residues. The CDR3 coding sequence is TGTGCCACCAGCAGAGACAGAATGAACACTGAAGCTTTCTTT. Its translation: CATSRDRMNTEAFF.

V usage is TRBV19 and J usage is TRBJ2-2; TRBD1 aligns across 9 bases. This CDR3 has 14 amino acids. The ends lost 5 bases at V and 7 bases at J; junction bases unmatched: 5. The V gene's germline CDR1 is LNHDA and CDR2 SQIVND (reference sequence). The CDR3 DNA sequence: TGTGCCAGTAGTGTTACAGGGGGCGTCGGGGAGCTGTTTTTT. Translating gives CASSVTGGVGELFF.

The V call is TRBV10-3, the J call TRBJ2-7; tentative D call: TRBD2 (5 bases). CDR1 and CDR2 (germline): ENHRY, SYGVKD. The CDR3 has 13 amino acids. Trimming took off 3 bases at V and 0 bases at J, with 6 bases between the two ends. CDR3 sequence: CAISDRGSYEQYF. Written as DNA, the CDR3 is TGTGCCATCAGTGATCGGGGCTCCTACGAGCAGTACTTC.

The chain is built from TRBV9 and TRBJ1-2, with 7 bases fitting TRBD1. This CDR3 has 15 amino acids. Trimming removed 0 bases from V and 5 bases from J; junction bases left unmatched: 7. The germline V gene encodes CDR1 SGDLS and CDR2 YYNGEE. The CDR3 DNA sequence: TGTGCCAGCAGCGTAGTTCCAGGGGGTTTTTATGGCTACACCTTC. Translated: CASSVVPGGFYGYTF.

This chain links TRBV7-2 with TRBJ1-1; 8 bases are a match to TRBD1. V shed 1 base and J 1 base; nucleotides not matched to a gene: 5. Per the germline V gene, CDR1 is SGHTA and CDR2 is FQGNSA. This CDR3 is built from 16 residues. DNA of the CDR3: TGTGCCAGCAGCTTAGTGAGAGGACAGGGGAACACTGAAGCTTTCTTT. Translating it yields CASSLVRGQGNTEAFF.

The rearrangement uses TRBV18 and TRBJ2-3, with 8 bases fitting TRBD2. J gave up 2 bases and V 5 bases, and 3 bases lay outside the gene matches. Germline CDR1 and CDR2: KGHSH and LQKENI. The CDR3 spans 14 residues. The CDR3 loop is CASSERESTDTQYF. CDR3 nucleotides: TGTGCCAGCTCAGAGCGGGAGTCCACAGATACGCAGTATTTT. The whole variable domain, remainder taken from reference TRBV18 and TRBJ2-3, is NAGVMQNPRHLVRRRGQEARLRCSPMKGHSHVYWYRQLPEEGLKFMVYLQKENIIDESGMPKERFSAEFPKEGPSILRIQQVVRGDSAAYFCASSERESTDTQYFGPGTRLTVL.

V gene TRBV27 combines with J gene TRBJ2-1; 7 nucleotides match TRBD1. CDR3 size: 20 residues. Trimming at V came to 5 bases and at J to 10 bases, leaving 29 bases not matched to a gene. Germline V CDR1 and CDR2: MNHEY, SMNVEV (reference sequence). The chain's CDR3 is CASSAAASSLAPAGGLEQFF. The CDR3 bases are TGTGCCAGCAGTGCAGCCGCCAGCAGTCTAGCTCCGGCAGGGGGTTTGGAGCAGTTCTTC.

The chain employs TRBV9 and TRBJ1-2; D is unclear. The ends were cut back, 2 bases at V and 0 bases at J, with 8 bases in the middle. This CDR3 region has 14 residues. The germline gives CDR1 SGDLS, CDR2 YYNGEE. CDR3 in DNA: TGTGCCAGCAGCGTTGGAGGTTCTAACTATGGCTACACCTTC. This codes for CASSVGGSNYGYTF.

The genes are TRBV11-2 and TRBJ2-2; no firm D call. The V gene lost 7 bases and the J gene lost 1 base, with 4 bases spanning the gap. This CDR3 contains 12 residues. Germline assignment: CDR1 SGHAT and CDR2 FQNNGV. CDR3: CASTLNTGELFF. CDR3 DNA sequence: TGTGCCAGCACCCTGAACACCGGGGAGCTGTTTTTT.